What follows are 25 T cell receptor beta chains derived from one specimen sequenced in a study of response to subunit inactivated influenza vaccine. TCRdb independently ran MiXCR on the RT-PCR reads; one entry per CDR3 protein. The sample carries approximately 500,000 distinct CDR3 sequences, roughly a quarter recorded once. This sample was shared with a second study, whose subject was T cells expressing NK-cell markers. According to that study: TCR beta libraries carry UMIs added by 5'RACE template switching.

This material consisted of CD4+ T cells sorted from PBMCs, taken roughly 12 days after vaccination. The receptors originated from a man aged 50 to 59 who received an inactivated influenza vaccine.

CDR3 coding DNA: TGTGCCAGCAGGGCCCGGGACAGCTCCTACGAGCAGTACTTC. Encoded protein: CASRARDSSYEQYF. The genes are TRBV27 and TRBJ2-7, with TRBD1 identical over 7 bases. V dropped 6 bases and J dropped 0; count of bases not matched to a gene: 5. Germline V gives CDR1 MNHEY, CDR2 SMNVEV (reference sequence). The CDR3 contains 14 residues.

V and J are TRBV10-2 and TRBJ2-3, with 8 bases matching TRBD2. The V and J ends lost 4 bases and 6 bases, in that order; junction bases with no gene match: 9. The germline CDR1 and CDR2 sequences are WSHSY and SAAADI. The CDR3 contains 15 residues. The CDR3: CASSGDGRERDTQYF. In DNA form, the CDR3 reads TGCGCCAGCAGTGGGGACGGGAGGGAAAGGGATACGCAGTATTTT.

This clonotype appeared a few times. The rearrangement links TRBV20-1 to TRBJ1-2; D not resolved. V was clipped by 6 bases and J by 1 base, with 15 bases between them. The length of the CDR3 is 14 residues. CDR1 and CDR2 from the germline V gene are DFQATT and SNEGSKA (reference sequence). This CDR3 reads CSAPPGRDNYGYTF. CDR3 nucleotide sequence: TGCAGTGCCCCACCGGGGAGGGATAACTATGGCTACACCTTC.

V gene TRBV7-2 combines with J gene TRBJ1-1; D might be TRBD1 (6 bases). Germline CDR1 reads SGHTA; CDR2 reads FQGNSA. V was clipped by 4 bases and J by 4 bases, with 10 bases between them. This CDR3 is 13 amino acids long. CDR3 residues: CASSSQGVTEAFF. CDR3 nucleotides: TGTGCCAGCAGCTCACAGGGTGTCACTGAAGCTTTCTTT.

This clonotype was picked up a small number of times. The chain has TRBV15 and TRBJ2-7; D call uncertain. The germline gives CDR1 LNHNV, CDR2 YYDKDF (reference sequence). This CDR3 has 13 amino acids. The V end lost 1 base, the J end lost 1 base, and 5 bases lay between the germline ends. CDR3 DNA: TGTGCCACCAGCAGAGTGCTATCCTACGAGCAGTACTTC. Its translation is CATSRVLSYEQYF.

This chain joins TRBV6-5 and TRBJ2-7; possibly TRBD2 for D (6 bases). This CDR3 is 15 amino acids long. V lost 0 bases and J lost 3, with 12 bases in between. Germline CDR1 reads MNHEY; CDR2 reads SVGAGI. This chain's CDR3 is CASSYSMGGDYEQYF. The CDR3 nucleotides are TGTGCCAGCAGTTACTCGATGGGGGGAGACTACGAGCAGTACTTC.

The rearrangement links TRBV4-1 to TRBJ1-2; D is unresolved. This CDR3 is 15 amino acids long. The V gene lost 0 bases and the J gene lost 4 bases, with 12 bases spanning the gap. Germline-derived CDR1 and CDR2 are MGHRA and YSYEKL. CDR3 in amino acids: CASSQEVAVTYGYTF. The CDR3 DNA is TGCGCCAGCAGCCAAGAAGTGGCAGTAACCTATGGCTACACCTTC.

This clonotype was seen a few times. The chain couples TRBV25-1 to TRBJ2-7, with D tentatively TRBD2 (6 bases). The V and J ends lost 3 bases and 7 bases respectively, with 13 bases between them. In germline, CDR1 is MGHDK, CDR2 SYGVNS. The CDR3 sequence is 13 residues long. The CDR3 coding sequence is TGTGCCAGCAGTGATTTGGGGACTGGGGAGCAGTACTTC. This encodes CASSDLGTGEQYF.

This clonotype has ten or more counts. This CDR3 is CASSFPTAHTGELFF. CDR3 DNA: TGTGCCAGCAGCTTTCCGACAGCCCACACCGGGGAGCTGTTTTTT. V gene TRBV5-4 combines with J gene TRBJ2-2, with a tentative D call TRBD1 (5 bases). The CDR3 extends over 15 amino acids. Germline V gene data show CDR1 as SGHNT and CDR2 as YYREEE (reference sequence). V was clipped by 2 bases and J by 3 bases, with 11 bases between them.

This clonotype was counted between two and nine times. The DNA for the CDR3 is TGCAGTGCTTTTACAGGGATGAACACTGAAGCTTTCTTT. Protein sequence: CSAFTGMNTEAFF. The chain combines TRBV20-1 with TRBJ1-1; a weak D match, TRBD1 (6 bases). V was cut by 5 bases and J by 0 bases, with 10 bases left in between. Germline V gene lookup returns CDR1 DFQATT and CDR2 SNEGSKA (reference sequence). The CDR3 loop spans 13 amino acids.

This clonotype was recorded a few times. The chain combines TRBV10-1 with TRBJ2-1; D is perhaps TRBD2 (6 bases). The CDR3 runs to 15 residues. The V gene's germline CDR1 is WNHNN and CDR2 SYGVQD (reference sequence). V was clipped by 3 bases and J by 9 bases, with 18 bases between them. The CDR3 DNA reads as TGCGCCAGCAGTGAATCGCTAGCGCTGTTTAGTGAGCAGTTCTTC. The encoded protein is CASSESLALFSEQFF.

This clonotype showed up many times. This sequence joins TRBV20-1 and TRBJ2-4; 12 nucleotides line up with TRBD2. The CDR3 length is 14 residues. The ends lost 5 bases at V and 6 bases at J; junction bases unmatched: 5. Germline CDR1 and CDR2: DFQATT and SNEGSKA (reference sequence). The CDR3 region has the DNA TGCAGTGCTTCTAGCGGGAGGGCCGGAAACATTCAGTACTTC. This gives the protein CSASSGRAGNIQYF.

The rearrangement links TRBV24-1 to TRBJ2-7; no reliable D call. V was shortened by 4 bases and J by 5 bases, with 26 bases between the two germline ends. Per the germline V gene, CDR1 is KGHDR and CDR2 is SFDVKD. There are 18 residues in the CDR3. For the CDR3, the DNA is TGTGCCACCAGTGACCCAAAGGAAGGAGCTCGCGGTTTGCACGAGCAGTACTTC. Amino acid sequence: CATSDPKEGARGLHEQYF.

This clonotype was observed a handful of times. This chain uses TRBV12-3 or TRBV12-4 with TRBJ2-3; D ambiguous. V lost 6 bases, J lost 2 bases, and 18 bases lay in between. This CDR3 spans 16 amino acids. The CDR3 sequence is CASRNLLDRTTDTQYF. The CDR3 DNA reads TGTGCCAGCAGGAACCTGTTGGACCGAACCACAGATACGCAGTATTTT.

This clonotype showed up just a few times. V and J are TRBV12-3 or TRBV12-4 and TRBJ2-5, with 7 bases lining up with TRBD2. The CDR3 spans 14 residues. The V and J ends lost 5 bases and 3 bases, in that order; junction bases with no gene match: 6. CDR3 DNA sequence: TGTGCCAGCAGTGCGGGAGCGGGGAAAGAGACCCAGTACTTC. Residues: CASSAGAGKETQYF.

The CDR3 bases are TGTGCCAGCAGTTACGACGGGCCCACTAATGAAAAACTGTTTTTT. It is translated as CASSYDGPTNEKLFF. The rearrangement links TRBV6-5 to TRBJ1-4; D is undetermined. Germline assignment: CDR1 MNHEY and CDR2 SVGAGI. The CDR3 extends over 15 amino acids. V was shortened by 2 bases and J by 2 bases, with 9 bases between the two germline ends.

The V gene is TRBV5-1, the J gene TRBJ2-2; the D is unclear. V shed 2 bases and J shed 7 bases, with 9 bases lying between them. The CDR3 sequence is 13 residues long. Germline V CDR1 and CDR2: SGHRS, YFSETQ. CDR3 region: CASSLAANGELFF. The CDR3 nucleotides are TGCGCCAGCAGCTTAGCCGCAAACGGGGAGCTGTTTTTT.

The V gene is TRBV20-1, the J gene TRBJ2-3; D possibly corresponds to TRBD2 (5 bases). This CDR3 comprises 16 residues. Germline V gene data show CDR1 as DFQATT and CDR2 as SNEGSKA (reference sequence). V lost 6 bases, J lost 1 base, and 20 bases lay in between. This CDR3 reads CSAPVGAAGGTDTQYF. In DNA, the CDR3 is TGCAGTGCGCCGGTCGGAGCGGCTGGTGGCACAGATACGCAGTATTTT.

The sample holds a few counts of this clonotype. This chain uses TRBV6-2 or TRBV6-3 with TRBJ2-1; D uncertain. The germline V gene has CDR1 MNHEY and CDR2 SVGEGT. The CDR3 sequence is 14 residues long. Trimming shortened V by 4 bases and J by 0 bases, and 7 bases separated the two germline ends. The DNA of the CDR3 is TGTGCCAGCAGTTCGGTCGGCTCCTACAATGAGCAGTTCTTC. Translation gives CASSSVGSYNEQFF.

In DNA, the CDR3 is TGCGCCAGCAGCTTGGGGCAGAACTTTGCTGAAGCTTTCTTT. This sequence encodes CASSLGQNFAEAFF. This chain joins TRBV5-1 and TRBJ1-1; D is unresolved. This CDR3 contains 14 residues. The V gene's germline CDR1 is SGHRS and CDR2 YFSETQ. The germline V and J ends were trimmed by 0 bases and 6 bases, with 12 bases remaining between them. Together with reference TRBV5-1 and TRBJ1-1, the CDR3 gives the full variable domain: KAGVTQTPRYLIKTRGQQVTLSCSPISGHRSVSWYQQTPGQGLQFLFEYFSETQRNKGNFPGRFSGRQFSNSRSEMNVSTLELGDSALYLCASSLGQNFAEAFFGQGTRLTVV.

The chain combines TRBV20-1 with TRBJ2-3; D is unclear. This CDR3 has 14 amino acids. Trimming took off 0 bases at V and 1 base at J, with 8 bases between the two ends. CDR1 DFQATT and CDR2 SNEGSKA come from the germline V gene (reference sequence). The CDR3 loop is CSARDRRRTDTQYF. The CDR3 region has the DNA TGCAGTGCTAGAGATCGAAGGCGCACAGATACGCAGTATTTT.

The V and J genes are TRBV20-1 and TRBJ2-7; D might be TRBD1 or TRBD2, each matching 5 bases. V dropped 6 bases and J dropped 3 bases, with 18 bases sitting between them. The CDR3 totals 14 residues. The germline V gene has CDR1 DFQATT and CDR2 SNEGSKA (reference sequence). The CDR3 DNA reads TGCAGTGCCATCCCGGGACGACCGGGCTACGAGCAGTACTTC. This sequence encodes CSAIPGRPGYEQYF.

The rearrangement joins TRBV11-2 to TRBJ2-2; D may be TRBD1 or TRBD2 (5 bases each). The CDR3 loop spans 14 amino acids. Trimming took off 2 bases at V and 8 bases at J, with 12 bases between the two ends. Looked up from germline, CDR1 is SGHAT and CDR2 is FQNNGV. CDR3 sequence: CASSLNVGVGELFF. As DNA, the CDR3 is TGTGCCAGCAGCTTAAATGTGGGGGTTGGGGAGCTGTTTTTT.

This clonotype was recorded at least ten times. The chain uses TRBV3-1 and TRBJ1-1; unclear D gene. The CDR3 length is 12 residues. CDR1 is LGHDT, CDR2 YNNKEL, per germline (reference sequence). V shed 4 bases and J shed 4 bases, with 7 bases lying between them. The CDR3 is CASSRLGTEAFF. The CDR3 nucleotides are TGTGCCAGCAGCCGCCTAGGCACTGAAGCTTTCTTT.

This clonotype was recorded a few times. The rearrangement links TRBV5-7 to TRBJ2-1; 8 bases fit TRBD1. TRBV5-7 is an ORF; its function is uncertain. V was pared by 1 base and J by 9 bases, with 12 bases of the junction left unmatched. The CDR3 length is 16 residues. CDR3 DNA sequence: TGTGCCAGCAGCTTGTATCCCCGGGACAGGTGGGGTGAGCAGTTCTTC. Protein product: CASSLYPRDRWGEQFF.